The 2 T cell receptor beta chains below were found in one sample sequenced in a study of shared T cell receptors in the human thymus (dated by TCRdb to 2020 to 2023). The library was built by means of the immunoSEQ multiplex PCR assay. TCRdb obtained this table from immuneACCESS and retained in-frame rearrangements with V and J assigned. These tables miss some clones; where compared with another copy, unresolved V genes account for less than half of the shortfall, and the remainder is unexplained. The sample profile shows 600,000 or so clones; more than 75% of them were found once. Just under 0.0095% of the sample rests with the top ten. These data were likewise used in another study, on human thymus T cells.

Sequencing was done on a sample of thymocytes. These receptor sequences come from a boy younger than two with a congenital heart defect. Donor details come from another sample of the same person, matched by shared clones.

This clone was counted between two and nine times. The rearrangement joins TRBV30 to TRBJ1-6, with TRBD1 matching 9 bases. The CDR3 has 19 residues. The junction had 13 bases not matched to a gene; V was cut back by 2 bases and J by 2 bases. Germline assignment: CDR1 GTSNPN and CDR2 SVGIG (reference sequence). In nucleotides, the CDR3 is TGTGCCTGGAGTTTGGAACGAGAGGGGACAGGGCCCTATAATTCACCCCTCCACTTT. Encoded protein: CAWSLEREGTGPYNSPLHF.

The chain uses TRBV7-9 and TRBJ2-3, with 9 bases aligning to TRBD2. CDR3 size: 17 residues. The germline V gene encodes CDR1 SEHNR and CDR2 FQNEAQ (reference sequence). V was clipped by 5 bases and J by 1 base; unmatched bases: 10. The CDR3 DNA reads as TGTGCCAGCAGCACAGCTGGACTAGCGTCGGGCACAGATACGCAGTATTTT. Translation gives CASSTAGLASGTDTQYF.